These 23 T cell receptor delta chains were sequenced from one sample in a study of γδ T cells in repeated Plasmodium falciparum infection. Gammadelta T cells were flow-sorted from PBMC into Vgamma9/Vdelta2+ and Vdelta2-negative populations for bulk analysis. TCRdb fed the multiplex PCR reads into CATT to redo clone calling. The sample has around 46,000 delta-chain clones; 1.9% are singletons. Material: gamma-delta T cells from blood. Every receptor here comes from a pool of human donors (malaria-infected and uninfected, not separated).

For this clone: A far larger clone is off by one base, so a read error is likely. Other DNA variants within this sample encode the same CDR3. The rearrangement links TRDV2 to TRDJ3; 11 positions match TRDD3. Germline CDR1 GEAIGNYY, CDR2 EKD. The CDR3 has 21 residues. The CDR3 protein is CACDTFLPYWGIEEDTRQMFF. The CDR3 DNA is TGTGCCTGTGACACCTTTCTTCCATACTGGGGGATAGAAGAGGACACTCGACAGATGTTTTTC.

Only a few counts were recorded for this clone. It is likely a read error: a sequence one base away is far more abundant. Other DNA sequences in the same sample also yield this CDR3. The chain couples TRDV2 to TRDJ1; D is possibly TRDD3 (5 bases). TCRdb carries no J gene annotation; the J gene was assigned here by matching the DNA with germline. The CDR3 extends over 14 amino acids. The V gene lost 1 base and the J gene lost 3 bases, with 11 bases spanning the gap. The germline V gene has CDR1 GEAIGNYY and CDR2 EKD. The DNA for the CDR3 is TGTGCCTGTGACACGCTGGGAGATGCCGATAAACTCATCTTT. Translation gives CACDTLGDADKLIF.

On this clone itself: The TCRdb protein, from a much larger clone, departs from this DNA's translation at residue 19, likely by read error; the protein shown derives from the DNA. V usage is TRDV1 and J usage is TRDJ1; 9 nucleotides line up with TRDD3. The J gene was not available in TCRdb and was assigned here by matching the DNA to germline segments. Germline values: CDR1 TSWWSYY, CDR2 QGS. Germline trimming cut 1 base from V and 4 bases from J; bases unmatched to any gene: 31. CDR3 length equals 24 residues. DNA of the CDR3: TGTGCTCTTGGGGAACCCCATTTTTCCCTGATCTGGGGGATGAGGAGGAGGTACATCGATAAACTCATCTTT. Protein sequence: CALGEPHFSLIWGMRRRYIDKLIF.

Details on this clone: TCRdb shows a much larger clone's protein in place of this DNA's translation, and the two differ at residue 3, likely through a read error; the protein shown is translated from the DNA. The V gene is TRDV2, the J gene TRDJ1; D is unresolved. The J gene comes from matching the DNA to germline here; TCRdb lacks it. Germline CDR1 reads GEAIGNYY; CDR2 reads EKD. The CDR3 is made up of 15 amino acids. CDR3 DNA sequence: TGTGCCAGTGACACCGTGGGAACCTTGGGCGATAAACTCATCTTT. Translated, it gives CASDTVGTLGDKLIF.

This clone showed up many times. The protein given by TCRdb reflects a much larger clone and differs at residue 4 from this DNA's translation, likely from a read error; the protein shown is the DNA's translation. This chain uses TRDV2 with TRDJ1, with D possibly called TRDD2 or TRDD3 (9 bases each). The J gene comes from matching the DNA to germline here; TCRdb lacks it. CDR3 length: 19 residues. The V and J ends lost 5 bases and 0 bases respectively, with 27 bases between them. Germline V gives CDR1 GEAIGNYY, CDR2 EKD. The DNA of the CDR3 is TGTGCCTGTGGAGGCCTTCCTACCGGGGGATACAAGGACACCGATAAACTCATCTTT. Translating it yields CACGGLPTGGYKDTDKLIF.

As regards this clone: The protein that TCRdb holds for this DNA derives from a much larger clone and differs from the translated DNA at residue 3, which likely indicates a read error; the protein shown here is translated from the DNA. The gene calls are TRDV2 and TRDJ1; 10 nucleotides align to TRDD3. Assignment of the J gene here rests on matching the DNA to germline, because TCRdb gives none. CDR3 length: 19 amino acids. Per germline, CDR1 GEAIGNYY and CDR2 EKD. DNA for the CDR3: TGTGCCAGTGACACCGTAGGGGGGATACGCCGGCACCACACCGATAAACTCATCTTT. Translating gives CASDTVGGIRRHHTDKLIF.

Ten or more counts support this clone. The sample carries other DNA sequences with the same CDR3. The chain is built from TRDV1 and TRDJ1, with 10 nucleotides matching TRDD3. V trimming: 5 bases; J trimming: 0 bases; junction bases outside the gene matches: 9. The CDR3 totals 17 residues. CDR1 TSWWSYY and CDR2 QGS come from the germline V gene. Here the CDR3 reads CALGSQLGDMYTDKLIF. The CDR3, as DNA: TGTGCTCTTGGGTCCCAGCTGGGGGATATGTACACCGATAAACTCATCTTT.

This clone was detected only a few times. TCRdb's entry gives the protein of a much larger clone, which mismatches this DNA's translation at residue 19, likely from a read error; the protein reported here is translated from the DNA. The chain employs TRDV3 and TRDJ1; 13 bases align to TRDD3. The CDR3 runs to 22 residues. Per the germline V gene, CDR1 is TVYSNPD and CDR2 is GDNSRS (reference sequence). This CDR3 reads CAFLLPSYWGIRSPYYTDRLIF. CDR3 sequence (DNA): TGTGCCTTCCTCCTTCCTTCGTACTGGGGGATACGTTCACCTTATTACACCGATAGACTCATCTTT.

In the case of this clone: TCRdb attributes to this sequence the protein of a much larger clone, which differs from the DNA translation at residue 5; a read error is likely, and the protein displayed is translated from the DNA. CDR3 bases: TGTGCTTATAGGAACTTCGAATACTTCCAAGCTACGTACTGGGGGATACCGGCCACCGATAAACTCATCTTT. Protein product: CAYRNFEYFQATYWGIPATDKLIF. The J gene is TRDJ1, the V gene TRAV38-2/DV8; 12 nucleotides match TRDD3. TCRdb leaves out the J gene; it was filled in here by matching the DNA to germline. The length of the CDR3 is 24 residues. V shed 3 bases, J shed 1 base, and the junction held 28 bases outside the gene matches. Germline loops: CDR1 TSESDYY, CDR2 QEAYKQQN.

In its sample, this clone was seen a few times. TCRdb's entry gives the protein of a much larger clone, which mismatches this DNA's translation at residue 4, likely from a read error; the protein reported here is translated from the DNA. This rearrangement joins TRDV2 to TRDJ1, with TRDD3 matching 8 bases. TCRdb gives no J gene; it was assigned here by matching the DNA to germline. Trimming cost V 5 bases and J 0 bases; bases outside gene matches: 13. In germline, CDR1 is GEAIGNYY, CDR2 EKD. The CDR3 length is 17 residues. The chain's CDR3 is CACVAVGDGGYTDKLIF. The CDR3 bases are TGTGCCTGTGTCGCGGTGGGGGATGGGGGCTACACCGATAAACTCATCTTT.

This clone was seen repeatedly, ten times or more. A far larger clone differs by one base, so this is likely a read error. This CDR3 is also generated by other DNA sequences in the sample. V and J are TRDV1 and TRDJ1; D is possibly TRDD2 (6 bases). Germline-derived CDR1 and CDR2 are TSWWSYY and QGS. This CDR3 has 18 amino acids. CDR3 sequence reads: CALGEGPTPPLPTDKLIF. The CDR3, as DNA: TGTGCTCTTGGGGAGGGTCCTACACCGCCCCTCCCGACCGATAAACTCATCTTC.

This clone was recorded many times. This DNA's translation differs at residue 5 from TCRdb's protein, which comes from a much larger clone; a read error is likely, and the protein shown is translated from the DNA. V gene TRDV1 combines with J gene TRDJ1, with TRDD3 matching over 7 bases. The J gene was missing in TCRdb and was found by matching the end of the DNA to germline. Germline CDR1 and CDR2: TSWWSYY and QGS. The CDR3 consists of 25 residues. CDR3: CALGKLRRFPAKVGGIGENTDKLIF. CDR3 nucleotide sequence: TGTGCTCTTGGGAAACTTCGCCGGTTTCCTGCAAAGGTGGGGGGGATTGGGGAGAACACCGATAAACTCATCTTT.

On this clone: This likely came from a read error, as a far larger clone is one base away. In the same sample, other DNA sequences code for this CDR3. Here the V gene is TRDV2, but the J gene went uncalled; TRDD3, the D gene given by the table, was not confirmed from the DNA. Germline V gives CDR1 GEAIGNYY, CDR2 EKD. The CDR3 spans 15 residues. The CDR3 region has the DNA TGTGCCTGTGACATGGTGGGGGAGAGCACCGATAAACTAATCTTT. Translation gives CACDMVGESTDKLIF.

Concerning this clone itself: A far larger clone is one base from this, pointing to a likely read error. Other DNA sequences in the same sample also yield this CDR3. This chain links TRDV2 with TRDJ1; 7 nucleotides line up with TRDD3. No J gene was available from TCRdb, and it was assigned here by a germline match of the DNA. This CDR3 comprises 20 residues. CDR1 is GEAIGNYY and CDR2 is EKD in the germline V gene. J lost 5 bases, V lost 4 bases, and 27 bases had no gene match. Here the CDR3 reads CACEPMGIERVPRVADKLIF. The CDR3 bases are TGTGCCTGTGAACCTATGGGGATAGAAAGGGTTCCAAGGGTGGCAGATAAACTCATCTTT.

About this clone itself: This DNA's translation differs at residue 5 from TCRdb's protein, which comes from a much larger clone; a read error is likely, and the protein shown is translated from the DNA. The V segment is TRDV2, and no J call was made; the DNA was not used to check the table's D call, TRDD3. The CDR3 is made up of 14 amino acids. Germline V gene sequence: CDR1 GEAIGNYY, CDR2 EKD. CDR3 in amino acids: CACDPRLGIPGSIF. The CDR3 DNA follows: TGTGCCTGTGACCCAAGGCTGGGGATCCCAGGTTCCATCTTT.

This clone was counted at least ten times. TCRdb lists the protein of a much larger clone for this DNA, which differs at residue 7, so this is likely a read error; the protein given here is translated from the DNA itself. V and J are TRDV1 and TRDJ1; TRDD3 matches 13 bases. The J gene is not listed in TCRdb, so it was assigned here from a DNA match to germline. J lost 4 bases, V lost 2 bases, and 28 bases had no gene match. The CDR3 has 24 residues. CDR1 and CDR2 from the germline V gene are TSWWSYY and QGS. The CDR3 region is CALGEVSSFLLPLLGDTLGDKLIF. The CDR3 DNA reads TGTGCTCTTGGGGAAGTCTCCTCCTTCCTACTCCCTTTACTGGGGGATACGCTGGGCGATAAACTCATCTTT.

Details on this clone: A far larger clone is a single base away, which makes a read error likely. This same CDR3 is encoded by further DNA sequences in the sample. The chain recombines TRAV36/DV7 with TRDJ1, with TRDD3 identical over 9 bases. The J gene, not given by TCRdb, was assigned here from a germline match of the nucleotide sequence. The J segment lost 2 bases and the V segment lost 4 bases, leaving 9 bases of the junction unmatched. This CDR3 is 15 amino acids long. CDR1 is VTNFRS, CDR2 LTSSGIE, per germline (reference sequence). Here the CDR3 reads CAVWTGGRYTDKLIF. The CDR3 DNA reads TGTGCTGTGTGGACTGGGGGACGGTATACCGATAAACTCATCTTT.

This clone was counted ten times or more. The TCRdb protein, from a much larger clone, departs from this DNA's translation at residue 8, likely by read error; the protein shown derives from the DNA. V is TRDV2 and J is TRDJ1; 7 nucleotides agree with TRDD3. The J gene, left out of TCRdb, was set here by checking the DNA against germline. V was pared by 4 bases and J by 0 bases, with 7 bases of the junction left unmatched. This CDR3 has 15 residues. Germline V lookup: CDR1 GEAIGNYY, CDR2 EKD. The CDR3 region is CACDSLGTNTDKLIF. The CDR3 DNA follows: TGTGCCTGTGATTCACTGGGGACGAACACCGATAAACTCATCTTT.

This clone turned up a few times. TCRdb assigns this DNA the protein of a much larger clone, which departs from its translation at residues 3 and 21; this likely reflects a read error, and the protein shown comes from translating the DNA. V gene TRDV3 combines with J gene TRDJ1, with a possible D match to TRDD2 (8 bases). The CDR3 totals 23 residues. Germline CDR1 and CDR2: TVYSNPD and GDNSRS (reference sequence). The CDR3 nucleotides are TGTGCCCTTCTTACCCCCGGGCTGACCAACTTCCTACTGAGTACTGGGGTGACCTCCAAACGCATCTTT. Its protein is CALLTPGLTNFLLSTGVTSKRIF. Combining the CDR3 with reference TRDV3 and TRDJ1 gives the whole variable domain CDKVTQSSPDQTVASGSEVVLLCTYDTVYSNPDLFWYRIRPDYSFQFVFYGDNSRSEGADFTQGRFSVKHILTQKAFHLVISPVRTEDSATYYCALLTPGLTNFLLSTGVTSKRIFGKGTRVTVEP.

In regard to this clone: One junction end does not reproduce the germline sequence, and a read error may be involved. The J gene is TRDJ3, the V gene TRDV2, with D hard to call. Matching the DNA to germline supplied the J gene, which TCRdb does not give. Germline V gives CDR1 GEAIGNYY, CDR2 EKD. This CDR3 spans 14 amino acids. The CDR3, as DNA: TGTGCCCGTGACACCTCCTGGGACACCCGACAGATGTTTTTC. Its protein product is CARDTSWDTRQMFF.

This clone was observed a handful of times. For this DNA, TCRdb reports the protein of a much larger clone, which diverges at residue 7, most likely from a read error; the protein presented here is translated directly from the DNA. This CDR3 is CACDTFHPYWGIEEDTRQMFF. The CDR3 nucleotides are TGTGCCTGTGACACCTTTCATCCATACTGGGGGATAGAAGAGGACACCCGACAGATGTTTTTC. The chain has TRDV2 and TRDJ3, with 11 bases lining up with TRDD3. Here the J gene came from matching the DNA to germline, since TCRdb omits it. Per the germline V gene, CDR1 is GEAIGNYY and CDR2 is EKD. CDR3 length equals 21 residues. The V segment lost 0 bases and the J segment 6 bases; nucleotides outside the gene matches: 15.

Only a few counts were recorded for this clone. TCRdb shows a much larger clone's protein in place of this DNA's translation, and the two differ at residue 12, likely through a read error; the protein shown is translated from the DNA. The V call is TRDV1, the J call TRDJ1; D might be TRDD3 (5 bases). Because TCRdb records no J gene, it was assigned here through a match of the DNA to germline. The V gene lost 5 bases and the J gene lost 0 bases, with 40 bases spanning the gap. CDR3 length: 24 residues. Per the germline V gene, CDR1 is TSWWSYY and CDR2 is QGS. The chain's CDR3 is CALGKDNFYPLSKTQPFYTDKLIF. DNA of the CDR3: TGTGCTCTTGGGAAGGATAACTTCTATCCCCTATCCAAGACCCAACCCTTTTACACCGATAAACTCATCTTT.

This clone was observed a few times. This DNA translates differently at residue 8 from the TCRdb protein, which is that of a much larger clone; a read error is likely, and the protein shown is the DNA's own translation. The V call is TRDV3, the J call TRDJ1; 8 positions agree with TRDD3. Since TCRdb gives no J gene, matching the DNA to germline was used here to assign it. Germline lookup yields CDR1 TVYSNPD and CDR2 GDNSRS (reference sequence). Losses at the gene ends were 2 bases for V and 0 bases for J; bases not matched to a gene: 8. The CDR3 has 15 amino acids. The DNA for the CDR3 is TGTGCCTTTTACCTGGGGATACACAACACCGATAAACTCATCTTT. Protein product: CAFYLGIHNTDKLIF.